Listed here are 18 T cell receptor beta chains from one sample, sequenced in a study of shared clonotypes between healthy human individuals. The protocol was immunoSEQ multiplex PCR, while the TCRdb copy is restricted to in-frame clones and leaves out a portion. The repertoire holds hundreds of thousands of clones, over 65% seen once, with approximately 12% in the top ten. Sequencing was performed on PBMCs. These TCRs come from a woman between 35 and 50 years old in good health. Some clones in this sample may be carry-over from other donors' samples.

For this clone: Different DNA sequences within this sample yield the same CDR3. V gene TRBV5-6 combines with J gene TRBJ2-7, with a weak D call TRBD1 (6 bases). Germline CDR1 is SGHDT and CDR2 is YYEEEE. The CDR3 is made up of 15 amino acids. Deletions cut 4 bases from V and 2 bases from J, with 16 bases between. In nucleotides, the CDR3 is TGTGCCAGCAGCGCCCAGGGGTTCCCGCCCTACGAGCAGTACTTC. This encodes CASSAQGFPPYEQYF.

This chain links TRBV19 with TRBJ1-1; D not certain. The CDR3 is 13 residues long. CDR1 and CDR2 (germline): LNHDA, SQIVND (reference sequence). V dropped 4 bases and J dropped 5 bases, with 11 bases sitting between them. CDR3 DNA: TGTGCCAGTAGTACCACAATTAAGACTGAAGCTTTCTTT. Translation: CASSTTIKTEAFF.

This chain links TRBV30 with TRBJ2-3; 9 nucleotides align to TRBD2. Germline V gives CDR1 GTSNPN, CDR2 SVGIG (reference sequence). The CDR3 consists of 16 residues. V trimming: 0 bases; J trimming: 8 bases; junction bases outside the gene matches: 12. The CDR3 DNA is TGTGCCTGGAGTGTTACGGGAGCGGGAGCGGGGGGTACGCAGTATTTT. Translation: CAWSVTGAGAGGTQYF. Filled out from reference TRBV30 and TRBJ2-3, the complete variable domain reads SQTIHQWPATLVQPVGSPLSLECTVEGTSNPNLYWYRQAAGRGLQLLFYSVGIGQISSEVPQNLSASRPQDRQFILSSKKLLLSDSGFYLCAWSVTGAGAGGTQYFGPGTRLTVL.

The CDR3 loop is CASSEFAGQGQPQHF. The CDR3 nucleotides read TGTGCCAGCAGTGAATTTGCAGGGCAGGGCCAGCCCCAGCATTTT. The chain employs TRBV2 and TRBJ1-5, with D perhaps matching TRBD1 (5 bases). The ends were cut back, 2 bases at V and 7 bases at J, with 15 bases in the middle. This CDR3 has 15 amino acids. CDR1 SNHLY and CDR2 FYNNEI come from the germline V gene.

The rearrangement links TRBV7-8 to TRBJ2-7; D not resolved. The CDR3 loop spans 12 amino acids. V was clipped by 1 base and J by 7 bases, with 8 bases between them. Per germline, CDR1 SGHVS and CDR2 FQNEAQ. CDR3 loop: CASSLGPQEQYF. In DNA, the CDR3 is TGTGCCAGCAGCTTAGGACCACAAGAGCAGTACTTC.

The V and J genes are TRBV4-2 and TRBJ1-3; perhaps TRBD1 as D (6 bases). The CDR3 loop spans 15 amino acids. Germline V gives CDR1 LGHNA, CDR2 YNFKEQ. The ends were cut back, 5 bases at V and 9 bases at J, with 20 bases in the middle. CDR3 nucleotides: TGTGCCAGCAGCGACTTAGGGGGGATCGGGGGCACCATATATTTT. Translated, it gives CASSDLGGIGGTIYF.

The rearrangement joins TRBV5-4 to TRBJ2-7; 8 nucleotides agree with TRBD2. In germline, CDR1 is SGHNT, CDR2 YYREEE (reference sequence). With 2 bases clipped from V and 6 bases from J, the junction kept 13 bases outside the gene matches. The CDR3 is 16 residues long. In DNA, the CDR3 is TGTGCCAGCAGCTTTGGGCTAGCGGGTCTGGAAATCGAGCAGTACTTC. This encodes CASSFGLAGLEIEQYF.

This chain links TRBV2 with TRBJ1-5; tentative D call: TRBD1 (6 bases). Germline CDR1 and CDR2: SNHLY and FYNNEI. V was clipped by 8 bases and J by 1 base, with 9 bases between them. The CDR3 runs to 13 residues. The CDR3 nucleotides read TGTGCCAGCCATAGGGGGAGCAATCAGCCCCAGCATTTT. This encodes CASHRGSNQPQHF.

This clone was seen only once. The V gene is TRBV13, the J gene TRBJ1-4, with a possible D match to TRBD1 (5 bases). V gave up 3 bases and J gave up 7 bases, with 12 bases separating them. Per germline, CDR1 PRHDT and CDR2 FYEKMQ (reference sequence). The CDR3 spans 14 residues. This CDR3 is CASSFRGGGEKLFF. CDR3 nucleotide sequence: TGTGCCAGCAGCTTTAGGGGAGGAGGTGAAAAACTGTTTTTT.

The chain employs TRBV5-1 and TRBJ1-1, with D possibly matching TRBD1 (5 bases). The CDR3 contains 12 residues. Trimming removed 5 bases at V and 10 bases at J, with 15 bases between. Germline loops: CDR1 SGHRS, CDR2 YFSETQ. The CDR3 loop reads CASRLEGRGAFF. In DNA form, the CDR3 reads TGCGCCAGCAGGCTTGAGGGGCGAGGAGCTTTCTTT.

V and J are TRBV7-2 and TRBJ2-7; D uncertain. Germline values: CDR1 SGHTA, CDR2 FQGNSA. Deletions cut 2 bases from V and 6 bases from J, with 11 bases between. The CDR3 runs to 13 residues. The chain's CDR3 is CASSLSRLAEQYF. CDR3 sequence (DNA): TGTGCCAGCAGCTTATCGAGACTTGCCGAGCAGTACTTC.

The V gene is TRBV5-1, the J gene TRBJ2-6; TRBD2 aligns across 13 bases. The CDR3 loop spans 18 amino acids. V shed 3 bases, J shed 2 bases, and the junction held 5 bases outside the gene matches. Germline V gene data show CDR1 as SGHRS and CDR2 as YFSETQ. CDR3 DNA sequence: TGCGCCAGCAGCTCGGGACTAGCGGGAAGTGCTGGGGCCAACGTCCTGACTTTC. Its protein is CASSSGLAGSAGANVLTF. Full variable domain (missing parts from reference TRBV5-1 and TRBJ2-6): KAGVTQTPRYLIKTRGQQVTLSCSPISGHRSVSWYQQTPGQGLQFLFEYFSETQRNKGNFPGRFSGRQFSNSRSEMNVSTLELGDSALYLCASSSGLAGSAGANVLTFGAGSRLTVL.

This chain connects TRBV27 to TRBJ2-7; TRBD1 or TRBD2 may be the D gene (5 bases each). The length of the CDR3 is 17 residues. Germline CDR1 and CDR2: MNHEY and SMNVEV (reference sequence). With 5 bases removed from V and 9 bases from J, the gap between germline ends came to 29 bases. The CDR3 DNA sequence: TGTGCCAGCAGTCCCGACTACAGGCTAGGCCCCTTTCACGGGCAGTACTTC. It is translated as CASSPDYRLGPFHGQYF.

The V gene is TRBV9, the J gene TRBJ1-3; D not certain. Germline values: CDR1 SGDLS, CDR2 YYNGEE. Between the trimmed V and J ends, which lost 0 bases and 0 bases, there was a span of 13 bases. This CDR3 is 17 amino acids long. This chain's CDR3 is CASSVGVDLSSGNTIYF. The CDR3 nucleotides are TGTGCCAGCAGCGTAGGCGTGGACTTAAGCTCTGGAAACACCATATATTTT.

The CDR3 loop is CASRGYRGPTEKLFF. The DNA for the CDR3 is TGCGCCAGCAGGGGTTACAGGGGGCCGACTGAAAAACTGTTTTTT. V is TRBV4-3 and J is TRBJ1-4; 9 bases map to TRBD1. V was clipped by 6 bases and J by 7 bases; unmatched bases: 9. Germline V gene lookup returns CDR1 LGHNA and CDR2 YSLEER. The CDR3 has 15 amino acids.

The chain carries TRBV6-1 and TRBJ2-5, with D perhaps TRBD1 (6 bases). Germline assignment: CDR1 MNHNS and CDR2 SASEGT. V lost 6 bases and J 6 bases, leaving 14 bases between the germline ends. This CDR3 is built from 13 residues. CDR3 bases: TGTGCCAGCAGGGGGACAAGGGGAAAGACCCAGTACTTC. This gives the protein CASRGTRGKTQYF.

This clone was seen a handful of times. The chain joins TRBV11-2 to TRBJ2-3; D remains unclear. The CDR3 runs to 13 residues. The ends were cut back, 7 bases at V and 2 bases at J, with 10 bases in the middle. Per germline, CDR1 SGHAT and CDR2 FQNNGV. CDR3 region: CASKTWATDTQYF. DNA for the CDR3: TGTGCCAGCAAAACATGGGCCACAGATACGCAGTATTTT. The full variable domain, its missing parts supplied by reference TRBV11-2 and TRBJ2-3, is EAGVAQSPRYKIIEKRQSVAFWCNPISGHATLYWYQQILGQGPKLLIQFQNNGVVDDSQLPKDRFSAERLKGVDSTLKIQPAKLEDSAVYLCASKTWATDTQYFGPGTRLTVL.

The V call is TRBV30, the J call TRBJ1-2; unclear D gene. Germline CDR1 and CDR2: GTSNPN and SVGIG (reference sequence). The CDR3 loop spans 13 amino acids. V was pared by 6 bases and J by 4 bases, with 15 bases between. CDR3 in DNA: TGTGCCTGCCCCCCCCGGGGTACCTATGGCTACACCTTC. Its protein is CACPPRGTYGYTF.